This T cell receptor (beta chain) appears in the sequencing data of a study of CD8 T cells in ankylosing spondylitis. Findings and limits, study-wide: Made up of several highly homologous variants, a TCR beta motif appeared characteristic of ankylosing spondylitis blood.

TCRdb reanalysed the 5' RACE reads using MiXCR and keeps one entry per CDR3 protein. The profile shows fewer than 550,000 distinct CDR3 sequences, less than 6% of them singletons. V was pared by 5 bases and J by 9 bases, with 8 bases between. In germline, CDR1 is MGHDK, CDR2 SYGVNS. The CDR3 runs to 11 residues. Many counts were recorded for this clonotype. Its antigen is unknown. V is TRBV25-1 and J is TRBJ2-4; D is possibly TRBD2 (5 bases). What was sequenced was blood, either unsorted or a sorted T cell fraction (not recorded which). The origin of this receptor is a male donor with ankylosing spondylitis. The chain's CDR3 is CASSQSGIQYF. As DNA, the CDR3 is TGTGCCAGCAGTCAGAGCGGCATTCAGTACTTC.